This T cell receptor (beta chain) was documented in a study of shared clonotypes between healthy human individuals. Unsorted samples relied on about 100 million PBMCs, which served as the source of genomic DNA. The CDR3 is 14 amino acids. Germline assignment: CDR1 SGHNT and CDR2 YENEEA. V was pared by 5 bases and J by 5 bases, with 8 bases of the junction left unmatched. The authors' processing: ImmunoSEQ output lacked quality scores and full-length reads, limiting matched filtering. Clones were read by immunoSEQ multiplex PCR, and TCRdb kept only the in-frame ones, dropping some. For V, J and clone size, that table is used; D and trimming come from the DNA. The top ten hold 13% of the sample, which has some 470,000 clones, 60% to 85% seen once.

The sample taken for sequencing was PBMCs. The receptor comes from a woman aged 40 to 55 in good health. Some clones in this sample may be carry-over from other donors' samples. The chain carries TRBV11-3 and TRBJ2-5, with 7 bases lining up with TRBD1. CDR3 region: CASSPTGVGETQYF. The CDR3 nucleotides are TGTGCCAGCAGCCCAACAGGGGTCGGGGAGACCCAGTACTTC.